This TCR beta chain was sequenced for a study of blood T cell repertoires in COVID-19. Turning to the study itself: Researchers got acute and convalescent COVID-19 samples from the United States, Italy and Spain. The analysed material was cDNA or gDNA that came from T cells, B-cell-depleted T cells, or PBMCs.

Original processing notes: Reference gene primer amplification gave nucleated cell count estimates. TCRdb's table, derived via immunoSEQ multiplex PCR, lists solely in-frame clones and lacks some. V, J and clone size are those of that table, while D and trimming were read from the DNA. This sample has 80,000 or so clones, with approximately 80% found just once. V shed 2 bases and J 4 bases; nucleotides not matched to a gene: 5. The CDR3 consists of 15 residues. Germline CDR1 and CDR2: SGDLS and YYNGEE. The sequence derives from an older woman with acute or convalescent COVID-19. This chain connects TRBV9 to TRBJ1-2; 10 bases match TRBD1. Material: peripheral blood. CDR3 region: CASSVSDRGLYGYTF. DNA of the CDR3: TGTGCCAGCAGCGTTTCCGACAGGGGGCTCTATGGCTACACCTTC.